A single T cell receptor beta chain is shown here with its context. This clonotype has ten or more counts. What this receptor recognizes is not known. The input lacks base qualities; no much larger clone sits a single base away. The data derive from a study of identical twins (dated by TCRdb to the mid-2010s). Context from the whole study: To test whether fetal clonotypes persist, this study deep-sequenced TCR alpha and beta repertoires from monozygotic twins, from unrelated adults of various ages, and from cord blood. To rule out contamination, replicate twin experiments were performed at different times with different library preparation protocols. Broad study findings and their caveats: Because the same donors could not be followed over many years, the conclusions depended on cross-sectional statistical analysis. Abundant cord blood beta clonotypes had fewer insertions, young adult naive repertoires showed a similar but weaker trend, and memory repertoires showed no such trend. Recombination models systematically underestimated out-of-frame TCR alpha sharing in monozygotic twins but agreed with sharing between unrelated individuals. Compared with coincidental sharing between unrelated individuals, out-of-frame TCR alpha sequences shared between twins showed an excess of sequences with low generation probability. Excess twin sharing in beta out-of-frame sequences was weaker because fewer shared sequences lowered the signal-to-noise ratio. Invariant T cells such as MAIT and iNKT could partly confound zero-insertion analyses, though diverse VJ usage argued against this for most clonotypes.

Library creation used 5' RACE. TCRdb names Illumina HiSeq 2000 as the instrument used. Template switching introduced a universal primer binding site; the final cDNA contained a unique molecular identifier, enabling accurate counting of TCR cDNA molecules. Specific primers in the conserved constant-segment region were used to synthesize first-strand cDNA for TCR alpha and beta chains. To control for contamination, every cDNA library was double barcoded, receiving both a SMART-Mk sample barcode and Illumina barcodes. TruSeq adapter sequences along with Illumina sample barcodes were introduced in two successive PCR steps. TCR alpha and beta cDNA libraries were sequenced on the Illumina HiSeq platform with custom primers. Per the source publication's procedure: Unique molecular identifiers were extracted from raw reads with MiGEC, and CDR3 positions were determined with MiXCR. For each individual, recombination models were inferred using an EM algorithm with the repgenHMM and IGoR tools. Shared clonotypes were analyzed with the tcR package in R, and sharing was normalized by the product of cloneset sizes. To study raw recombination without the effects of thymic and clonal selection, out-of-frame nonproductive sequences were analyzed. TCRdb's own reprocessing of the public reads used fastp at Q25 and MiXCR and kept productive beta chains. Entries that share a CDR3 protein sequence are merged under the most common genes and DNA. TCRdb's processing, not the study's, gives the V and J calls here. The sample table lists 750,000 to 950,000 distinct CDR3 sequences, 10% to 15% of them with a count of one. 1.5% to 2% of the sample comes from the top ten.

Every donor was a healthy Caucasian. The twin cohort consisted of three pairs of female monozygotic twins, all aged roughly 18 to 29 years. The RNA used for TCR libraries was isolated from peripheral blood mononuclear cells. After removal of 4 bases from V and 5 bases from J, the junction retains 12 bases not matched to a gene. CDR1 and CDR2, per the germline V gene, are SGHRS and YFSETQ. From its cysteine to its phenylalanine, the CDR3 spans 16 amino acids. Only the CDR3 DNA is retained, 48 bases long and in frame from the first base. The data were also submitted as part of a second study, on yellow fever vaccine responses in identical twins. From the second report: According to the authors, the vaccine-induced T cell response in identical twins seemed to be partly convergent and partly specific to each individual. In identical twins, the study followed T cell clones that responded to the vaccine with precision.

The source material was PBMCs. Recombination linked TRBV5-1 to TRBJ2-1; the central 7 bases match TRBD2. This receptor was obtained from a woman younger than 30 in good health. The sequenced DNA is TGCGCCAGCAGCCTACTACTAGCGACTACGAACAATGAGCAGTTCTTC. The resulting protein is CASSLLLATTNNEQFF. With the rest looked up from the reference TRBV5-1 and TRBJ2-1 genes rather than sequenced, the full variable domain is KAGVTQTPRYLIKTRGQQVTLSCSPISGHRSVSWYQQTPGQGLQFLFEYFSETQRNKGNFPGRFSGRQFSNSRSEMNVSTLELGDSALYLCASSLLLATTNNEQFFGPGTRLTVL.